This passage covers 31 T cell receptor beta chains from one sample sequenced in a study of blood T cell repertoires in COVID-19. The table came from immunoSEQ multiplex PCR; TCRdb's copy has only in-frame clones and leaves some out. Seen here are about 330,000 clones, 85% to 90% observed once, and the top ten hold 4%. Sequenced material: peripheral blood. The receptors were gathered from a woman in her forties or fifties with active or convalescent COVID-19.

The J gene is TRBJ2-3, the V gene TRBV7-3, with 10 nucleotides matching TRBD2. The CDR3 is made up of 15 amino acids. The junction had 5 bases not matched to a gene; V was cut back by 2 bases and J by 6 bases. The germline CDR1 and CDR2 sequences are SGHTA and FQGTGA. CDR3 region: CASSLLASGSDTQYF. In DNA form, the CDR3 reads TGTGCCAGCAGCTTACTAGCTAGCGGGAGTGATACGCAGTATTTT.

This clone turned up a few times. The chain combines TRBV6-2 or TRBV6-3 with TRBJ2-2; D is uncertain. The ends were cut back, 2 bases at V and 0 bases at J, with 7 bases in the middle. The CDR3 is 15 amino acids. CDR1 and CDR2 (germline): MNHEY, SVGEGT. The CDR3, as DNA: TGTGCCAGCAGTTACGCGCGGTCGAACACCGGGGAGCTGTTTTTT. Its protein is CASSYARSNTGELFF.

The V call is TRBV10-3, the J call TRBJ2-3, with 10 bases matching TRBD1. Germline values: CDR1 ENHRY, CDR2 SYGVKD. Germline trimming cut 5 bases from V and 4 bases from J; bases unmatched to any gene: 6. The CDR3 is made up of 15 amino acids. CDR3 loop: CAISPGTGVADTQYF. CDR3 bases: TGTGCCATCAGTCCCGGGACAGGGGTGGCAGATACGCAGTATTTT.

The CDR3, as DNA: TGTGCCATCTCCCCACTCACAGGGGGCTATTCACCCCTCCACTTT. It encodes CAISPLTGGYSPLHF. The rearrangement joins TRBV10-3 to TRBJ1-6, with 9 nucleotides matching TRBD1. The germline V gene has CDR1 ENHRY and CDR2 SYGVKD. The CDR3 has 15 amino acids. The junction had 10 bases not matched to a gene; V was cut back by 8 bases and J by 8 bases.

This chain links TRBV2 with TRBJ2-7; D might be TRBD2 (5 bases). The CDR3 runs to 12 residues. V lost 4 bases, J lost 3 bases, and 7 bases lay in between. Germline V CDR1 and CDR2: SNHLY, FYNNEI. This chain's CDR3 is CASSGRGYEQYF. DNA for the CDR3: TGTGCCAGCAGTGGTCGGGGCTACGAGCAGTACTTC. Variable domain in full (rest from reference TRBV2 and TRBJ2-7): EPEVTQTPSHQVTQMGQEVILRCVPISNHLYFYWYRQILGQKVEFLVSFYNNEISEKSEIFDDQFSVERPDGSNFTLKIRSTKLEDSAMYFCASSGRGYEQYFGPGTRLTVT.

The chain has TRBV7-2 and TRBJ2-3; D possibly corresponds to TRBD2 (7 bases). Trimming cost V 5 bases and J 7 bases, with 19 bases left between them. The CDR3 is 15 amino acids. Germline CDR1 and CDR2: SGHTA and FQGNSA. This CDR3 is CASSTGTAGENTQYF. Written as DNA, the CDR3 is TGTGCCAGCAGCACAGGGACGGCGGGAGAAAATACGCAGTATTTT.

This clone has a handful of counts. The CDR3 sequence is CASSPPDTRVAFF. The CDR3 DNA follows: TGTGCCAGCAGCCCCCCGGACACCAGGGTAGCTTTCTTT. This chain joins TRBV28 and TRBJ1-1; weak D call: TRBD1 (5 bases). V was clipped by 6 bases and J by 10 bases, with 18 bases between them. Germline V lookup: CDR1 MDHEN, CDR2 SYDVKM. The CDR3 has 13 residues.

The V call is TRBV28, the J call TRBJ2-2; D uncertain. This CDR3 spans 14 amino acids. V dropped 6 bases and J dropped 1 base, with 9 bases sitting between them. Germline V gene data show CDR1 as MDHEN and CDR2 as SYDVKM. The CDR3 loop reads CASRNVGNTGELFF. The CDR3 bases are TGTGCCAGCAGGAATGTCGGGAACACCGGGGAGCTGTTTTTT.

The CDR3 sequence: CASSLGWGTGGTEAFF. The CDR3 DNA reads as TGTGCCAGCAGCTTGGGATGGGGGACAGGGGGCACTGAAGCTTTCTTT. The V gene is TRBV5-4, the J gene TRBJ1-1; 11 bases line up with TRBD1. Germline-derived CDR1 and CDR2 are SGHNT and YYREEE (reference sequence). The V and J ends lost 0 bases and 4 bases, in that order; junction bases with no gene match: 5. This CDR3 contains 16 residues.

The rearrangement uses TRBV5-5 and TRBJ2-3; 7 bases map to TRBD2. Per the germline V gene, CDR1 is SGHKS and CDR2 is YYEKEE (reference sequence). The CDR3 consists of 16 residues. V gave up 6 bases and J gave up 3 bases; unmatched junction bases: 13. This CDR3 is CASTKYGRENTDTQYF. The DNA for the CDR3 is TGTGCCAGCACCAAATATGGGCGGGAGAATACAGATACGCAGTATTTT.

The chain links TRBV28 to TRBJ1-5; the match to TRBD1 covers 9 bases. The CDR3 is made up of 15 amino acids. CDR1 is MDHEN, CDR2 SYDVKM, per germline. Germline trimming cut 2 bases from V and 7 bases from J; bases unmatched to any gene: 6. CDR3 sequence: CASSLEGQGYQPQHF. For the CDR3, the DNA is TGTGCCAGCAGTTTAGAGGGACAGGGCTACCAGCCCCAGCATTTT. The whole variable domain, remainder taken from reference TRBV28 and TRBJ1-5, is DVKVTQSSRYLVKRTGEKVFLECVQDMDHENMFWYRQDPGLGLRLIYFSYDVKMKEKGDIPEGYSVSREKKERFSLILESASTNQTSMYLCASSLEGQGYQPQHFGDGTRLSIL.

This chain connects TRBV5-1 to TRBJ1-1, with 10 bases fitting TRBD1. Germline V gives CDR1 SGHRS, CDR2 YFSETQ. After removal of 4 bases from V and 5 bases from J, the junction contained 8 bases not matched to a gene. This CDR3 is built from 15 residues. CDR3 protein: CASSPDRGFVTEAFF. The CDR3 region has the DNA TGCGCCAGCAGCCCGGACAGGGGGTTTGTAACTGAAGCTTTCTTT.

The J gene is TRBJ1-6, the V gene TRBV4-3, with 8 positions matching TRBD1. CDR1 LGHNA and CDR2 YSLEER come from the germline V gene. CDR3 length equals 17 residues. J was trimmed by 8 bases and V by 0 bases; bases with no gene match: 9. CDR3 amino acids: CASSQDRSGQGYSPLHF. CDR3 bases: TGCGCCAGCAGCCAAGATCGATCCGGACAGGGTTATTCACCCCTCCACTTT.

The chain has TRBV6-2 or TRBV6-3 and TRBJ1-5, with 11 bases identical to TRBD1. Unmatched junction bases numbered 10, after V lost 6 bases and J lost 0 bases. Germline-derived CDR1 and CDR2 are MNHEY and SVGEGT. The CDR3 consists of 18 residues. CDR3 region: CASSLGQGGAYSNQPQHF. For the CDR3, the DNA is TGTGCCAGCAGCCTGGGACAGGGGGGGGCCTATAGCAATCAGCCCCAGCATTTT.

This chain connects TRBV7-9 to TRBJ1-6, with 7 nucleotides matching TRBD1. Per germline, CDR1 SEHNR and CDR2 FQNEAQ (reference sequence). This CDR3 is built from 16 residues. Losses at the gene ends were 3 bases for V and 6 bases for J; bases not matched to a gene: 8. CDR3 in DNA: TGTGCCAGCAGCTTGAGACAGGGCCCTTTTAATTCACCCCTCCACTTT. The encoded protein is CASSLRQGPFNSPLHF.

J is TRBJ2-3 and V is TRBV7-2; D not resolved. The V gene's germline CDR1 is SGHTA and CDR2 FQGNSA. Trimming removed 2 bases from V and 9 bases from J, with 15 bases in between. CDR3 length: 14 residues. The CDR3 protein is CASSLPWSPETQYF. CDR3 DNA sequence: TGTGCCAGCAGCTTACCTTGGTCCCCTGAGACGCAGTATTTT.

This chain's CDR3 is CASSRDSSAGDEQFF. The CDR3 DNA is TGTGCCAGCAGTCGGGACTCCAGCGCGGGGGATGAGCAGTTCTTC. The chain uses TRBV27 and TRBJ2-1; 7 bases line up with TRBD2. The CDR3 has 15 amino acids. After removal of 5 bases from V and 8 bases from J, the junction contained 12 bases not matched to a gene. Germline V gene sequence: CDR1 MNHEY, CDR2 SMNVEV (reference sequence).

The chain combines TRBV5-4 with TRBJ1-2, with D possibly being TRBD1 (6 bases). The ends were cut back, 0 bases at V and 8 bases at J, with 17 bases in the middle. The CDR3 runs to 15 residues. Germline CDR1 is SGHNT and CDR2 is YYREEE (reference sequence). CDR3 sequence: CASSLEVQGTGGYTF. The CDR3 DNA reads as TGTGCCAGCAGCTTGGAAGTTCAGGGGACGGGCGGCTACACCTTC.

V is TRBV24-1 and J is TRBJ2-7; a possible D gene is TRBD1 (7 bases). Trimming cost V 4 bases and J 6 bases, with 21 bases left between them. CDR3 length: 16 amino acids. Per germline, CDR1 KGHDR and CDR2 SFDVKD. Here the CDR3 reads CATSDSDRDWDGEQYF. CDR3 coding DNA: TGTGCCACCAGTGACTCTGACAGGGACTGGGATGGCGAGCAGTACTTC.

The gene calls are TRBV27 and TRBJ1-2; the D gene is possibly TRBD1 (6 bases). Looked up from germline, CDR1 is MNHEY and CDR2 is SMNVEV (reference sequence). The CDR3 contains 15 residues. V was cut by 5 bases and J by 1 base, with 14 bases left in between. This chain's CDR3 is CASSPGQFLNYGYTF. In DNA form, the CDR3 reads TGTGCCAGCAGTCCCGGACAGTTTCTTAACTATGGCTACACCTTC.

This clone has a single count. This chain uses TRBV3-1 (or the pseudogene TRBV3-2) with TRBJ2-7, with D maybe TRBD2 (5 bases). Per the germline V gene, CDR1 is LGHDT and CDR2 is YNNKEL (reference sequence). The CDR3 is 13 residues long. Deletions cut 4 bases from V and 4 bases from J, with 11 bases between. In DNA, the CDR3 is TGTGCCAGCAGCCCTGAGGGAGTGTACGAGCAGTACTTC. This encodes CASSPEGVYEQYF.

J is TRBJ2-1 and V is TRBV5-1; maybe TRBD2 (7 bases). Germline values: CDR1 SGHRS, CDR2 YFSETQ. This CDR3 contains 15 residues. The V and J ends lost 5 bases and 7 bases respectively, with 19 bases between them. The chain's CDR3 is CASSSEGGSRNEQFF. The CDR3 coding sequence is TGCGCCAGCAGTTCAGAGGGGGGGTCAAGGAATGAGCAGTTCTTC.

This clone was observed a handful of times. The chain links TRBV15 to TRBJ1-3, with 8 bases lining up with TRBD1. This CDR3 region has 17 residues. The germline V gene encodes CDR1 LNHNV and CDR2 YYDKDF (reference sequence). Unmatched junction bases numbered 5, after V lost 1 base and J lost 0 bases. Here the CDR3 reads CATSRGQGTTSGNTIYF. The CDR3 DNA follows: TGTGCCACCAGCAGAGGACAGGGGACGACCTCTGGAAACACCATATATTTT. Based on the CDR3 plus reference TRBV15 and TRBJ1-3, the full variable domain is DAMVIQNPRYQVTQFGKPVTLSCSQTLNHNVMYWYQQKSSQAPKLLFHYYDKDFNNEADTPDNFQSRRPNTSFCFLDIRSPGLGDTAMYLCATSRGQGTTSGNTIYFGEGSWLTVV.

A single count supports this clone. This chain joins TRBV29-1 and TRBJ2-7; TRBD2 agrees at 9 bases. The length of the CDR3 is 15 residues. Losses at the gene ends were 1 base for V and 2 bases for J; bases not matched to a gene: 6. Germline V lookup: CDR1 SQVTM, CDR2 ANQGSEA. The CDR3 loop is CSVEGLREGPYEQYF. CDR3 sequence (DNA): TGCAGCGTTGAAGGACTGCGGGAGGGCCCCTACGAGCAGTACTTC.

The chain joins TRBV27 to TRBJ2-7; TRBD1 aligns across 8 bases. This CDR3 contains 17 residues. The germline gives CDR1 MNHEY, CDR2 SMNVEV (reference sequence). After removal of 8 bases from V and 0 bases from J, the junction contained 15 bases not matched to a gene. CDR3 coding DNA: TGTGCCAGCTACGGTTACCCATCGACAGGGGACTCCTACGAGCAGTACTTC. The encoded protein is CASYGYPSTGDSYEQYF.

The genes are TRBV28 and TRBJ1-1; D is possibly TRBD1 (5 bases). Between the trimmed V and J ends, which lost 4 bases and 5 bases, there was a span of 14 bases. The length of the CDR3 is 14 residues. The germline gives CDR1 MDHEN, CDR2 SYDVKM. The DNA for the CDR3 is TGTGCCAGCAGTTATATCGGGGGTGAGACTGAAGCTTTCTTT. Translating gives CASSYIGGETEAFF.

This chain's CDR3 is CASSEFCGTVPEETQYF. The DNA for the CDR3 is TGCGCCAGCAGTGAGTTTTGTGGGACAGTGCCAGAAGAGACCCAGTACTTC. The chain combines TRBV10-1 with TRBJ2-5; 7 bases match TRBD1. Germline CDR1 is WNHNN and CDR2 is SYGVQD (reference sequence). The CDR3 consists of 17 residues. The V gene end was trimmed by 1 base and the J gene end by 3 bases; junction bases not matched to a gene: 11.

The gene calls are TRBV6-5 and TRBJ1-2; weak D call: TRBD1 (5 bases). This CDR3 comprises 11 residues. The germline V gene encodes CDR1 MNHEY and CDR2 SVGAGI. V lost 8 bases and J lost 5, with 9 bases in between. The CDR3 DNA reads as TGTGCCAGCCGACAGTTATATGGCTACACCTTC. The encoded protein is CASRQLYGYTF.

The V call is TRBV2, the J call TRBJ1-2; TRBD1 is a possible D gene (5 bases). Trimming removed 2 bases from V and 5 bases from J, with 6 bases in between. CDR3 size: 12 residues. The germline V gene has CDR1 SNHLY and CDR2 FYNNEI. The CDR3 DNA follows: TGTGCCAGCAGTGAACGGGGGTATGGCTACACCTTC. Protein sequence: CASSERGYGYTF.

The J gene is TRBJ2-1, the V gene TRBV30; a possible D gene is TRBD2 (5 bases). Germline V gene data show CDR1 as GTSNPN and CDR2 as SVGIG (reference sequence). This CDR3 is 11 amino acids long. V was clipped by 3 bases and J by 10 bases, with 10 bases between them. DNA of the CDR3: TGTGCCTGGAGACTAGAAGAGGAGCAGTTCTTC. The encoded protein is CAWRLEEEQFF.

This chain uses TRBV3-1 (or the pseudogene TRBV3-2) with TRBJ2-1; 9 bases line up with TRBD2. Germline CDR1 is LGHDT and CDR2 is YNNKEL (reference sequence). CDR3 length: 17 amino acids. Losses at the gene ends were 1 base for V and 1 base for J; bases not matched to a gene: 5. The CDR3 DNA reads as TGTGCCAGCAGCCAAGTTGCGGGAGGGTGGTCCTACAATGAGCAGTTCTTC. It yields the protein CASSQVAGGWSYNEQFF.